The following is a T cell receptor beta chain sequence with its context. This clonotype was seen repeatedly, ten times or more. Its antigen specificity is not known. Base qualities are not provided; no much larger clone lies one nucleotide away. CDR1 and CDR2, looked up from the germline V gene, are SGHRS and YFSETQ. After removal of 4 bases from V and 5 bases from J, the junction retains 8 bases not matched to a gene. Taken from cysteine to phenylalanine, the CDR3 has 16 residues. Left in the record is the CDR3 DNA by itself, 48 bases read in frame from the first base. Sequencing took place on an Illumina NovaSeq 6000. Synthesis of TCR cDNA relied on 5'RACE template switching, a step that introduced a universal primer site along with unique molecular identifiers. Priming of cDNA synthesis was performed from both the TCR alpha and TCR beta constant segments. Library amplification involved two PCR steps, and the second step added sample barcodes and sequencing adapters. Sequencing of the libraries was done on either Illumina HiSeq 2500 (2x100 bp) or NovaSeq (2x150 bp). On the authors' methods: Demultiplexing of reads and collapsing into UMI consensus sequences were performed with MIGEC, and V(D)J alignment was carried out with MiXCR. Vaccine-responding clonotypes were defined with edgeR using replicate PBMC samples, requiring FDR below 0.01 and a log2 fold change above 5 up to day 15. Each bulk clonotype received a CD4 or CD8 identity based on whether the sequenced CD4 or CD8 repertoire contained that clonotype at higher abundance. TCRdb's own reprocessing of the public reads used fastp at Q25 and MiXCR and kept productive beta chains. Here each entry gathers all rows of one CDR3 protein and keeps the most common genes and DNA. The V and J calls reflect TCRdb's pipeline rather than the authors' work. This sample gives over 300,000 distinct CDR3 sequences in total; 4.1% of them show up just once. The top ten clones comprise about 22% of the sample.

Sample treatment or condition, as interpreted from the label and publication: live attenuated yellow fever vaccine strain. Two biological replicates of bulk PBMCs were collected at each blood-draw timepoint. A standard Ficoll-Paque protocol was used to isolate PBMCs from peripheral blood. RNA was extracted with TriZol from bulk PBMCs, CD4 and CD8 fractions, and dextramer-positive and dextramer-negative fractions. These data originate in a study of T cells after yellow fever vaccination (dated by TCRdb to about 2019). For context, the study as a whole: The SMART-Seq v4 Ultra Low Input RNA kit was used to prepare libraries from fractions with low cell numbers. To track T-cell clones before and after primary and booster YFV17D yellow fever vaccination, bulk TCR alpha and beta repertoires were sequenced longitudinally. Blood was drawn at multiple timepoints before and after primary and secondary immunization, with bulk PBMC replicates and cell subsets isolated. The cohort comprised two healthy male donors, one aged 18 to 29 and one aged 30 to 40 years.

Beyond this particular receptor, the publication reports: The study included only a couple of donors, which limits how far the findings can be generalized. A small fraction of clonotypes appeared in both the CD4 and CD8 compartments, likely as a result of convergent recombination. Computational filtering was required because FACS-sorted repertoires could contain abundant contaminating clonotypes from the bulk population. Most clones expanded after primary vaccination were re-detected after the booster (approximately 95% of CD4 and approximately 89% of CD8), suggesting broad memory maintenance. Compared with the primary T-cell response, the secondary T-cell response was faster but weaker, reaching its peak on day 5 rather than on day 15.

Specimen: PBMCs, collected 5 days after the yellow fever booster vaccination. This chain joins TRBV5-1 to TRBJ2-5, with 13 central nucleotides matching TRBD2. The receptor was derived from a man aged 18 to 29 who received the YFV17D yellow fever vaccine. The CDR3 has the sequence CASSLIGLAGVETQYF. The DNA sequence follows: TGCGCCAGCAGCCTAATTGGACTAGCGGGGGTGGAGACCCAGTACTTC.